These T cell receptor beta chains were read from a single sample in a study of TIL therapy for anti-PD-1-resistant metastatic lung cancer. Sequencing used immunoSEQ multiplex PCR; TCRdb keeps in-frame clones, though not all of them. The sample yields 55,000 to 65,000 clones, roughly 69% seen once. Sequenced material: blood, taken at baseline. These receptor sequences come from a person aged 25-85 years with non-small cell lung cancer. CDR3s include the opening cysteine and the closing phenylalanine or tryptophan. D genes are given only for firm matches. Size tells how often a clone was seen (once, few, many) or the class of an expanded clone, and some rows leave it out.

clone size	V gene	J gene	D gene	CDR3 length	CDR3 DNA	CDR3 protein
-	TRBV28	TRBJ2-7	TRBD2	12	TGTGCCAGCAGCTCACCTATTAGCGGGACCCACTTC	CASSSPISGTHF
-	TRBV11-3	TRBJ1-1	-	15	TGTGCCAGCAGCTTAGATCTTAGTAGGGATGATGAAGCTTTCTTT	CASSLDLSRDDEAFF
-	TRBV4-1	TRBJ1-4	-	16	TGCGCCAGCAGCGAGAGGAAGGGTTCGTCTAATGAAAAACTGTTTTTT	CASSERKGSSNEKLFF
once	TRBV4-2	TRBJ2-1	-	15	TGTGCCAGCAGCCCGAGGTCGGATCTCGACAATGAGCAGTTCTTC	CASSPRSDLDNEQFF
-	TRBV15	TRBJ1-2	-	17	TGTGCCACCAGCGCAGAAGCAGGGTGTGGAAAGACCTATGGCTACACCTTC	CATSAEAGCGKTYGYTF
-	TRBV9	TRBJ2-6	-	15	TGTGCCAGCAGCGTAGGCAGCTCTGGGGCCAACGTCCTGACTTTC	CASSVGSSGANVLTF
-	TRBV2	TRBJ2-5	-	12	TGTGCCAGCGGGACTTATCAAGAGACCCAGTACTTC	CASGTYQETQYF
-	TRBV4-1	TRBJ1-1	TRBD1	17	TGCGCCAGCAGACCGACAGGGGGCAATGAAAAGGTCACTGAAGCTTTCTTT	CASRPTGGNEKVTEAFF
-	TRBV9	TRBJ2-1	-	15	TGTGCCAGCAGCGTAGGGCGGGGTGAGGATTATGAGCAGTTCTTC	CASSVGRGEDYEQFF
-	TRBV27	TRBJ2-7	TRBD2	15	TGTGCCAGCAGTGCCCCTAGCGGATCTTCCTACGAGCAGTACTTC	CASSAPSGSSYEQYF
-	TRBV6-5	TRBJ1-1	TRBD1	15	TGTGCCAGCAGGCGGGACAGGGGGATAGACACTGAAGCTTTCTTT	CASRRDRGIDTEAFF
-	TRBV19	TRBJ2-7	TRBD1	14	TGTGCCAGTAGTAACAGGGACAGGGCCGACGAGCAGTACTTC	CASSNRDRADEQYF
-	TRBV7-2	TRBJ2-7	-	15	TGTGCCAGCAGCTTAGCGTGGGCAGACTCCTACGAGCAGTACTTC	CASSLAWADSYEQYF
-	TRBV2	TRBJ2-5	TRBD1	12	TGTGCCAGCCGGGACAGGGGGGAGACCCAGTACTTC	CASRDRGETQYF
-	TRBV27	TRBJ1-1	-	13	TGTGCCAGCAGTTCAGGTTTGGCCACTGAAGCTTTCTTT	CASSSGLATEAFF
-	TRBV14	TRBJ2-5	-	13	TGTGCCAGCAGCACGGTCCCTCAAGAGACCCAGTACTTC	CASSTVPQETQYF
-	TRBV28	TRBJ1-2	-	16	TGTGCCAGCAGATTAGACGGGGACCTCCCTAACTATGGCTACACCTTC	CASRLDGDLPNYGYTF
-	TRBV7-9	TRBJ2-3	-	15	TGTGCCAGCAGCTTAGGGGACGGCGGCACAGATACGCAGTATTTT	CASSLGDGGTDTQYF
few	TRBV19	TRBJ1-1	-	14	TGTGCCAGTAGTATCTCGGGGGTTAACACTGAAGCTTTCTTT	CASSISGVNTEAFF
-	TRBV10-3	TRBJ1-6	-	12	TGTGCCATCAGTGAATTAGAAGGACCCCTCCACTTT	CAISELEGPLHF
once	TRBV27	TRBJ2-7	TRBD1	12	TGTGCCAGCAGTTTATGGGGACAGGTGGTGTACTTC	CASSLWGQVVYF
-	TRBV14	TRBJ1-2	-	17	TGTGCCAGCAGCCCACAGAACCCTGCCGGATATGGAGGTGGCTACACCTTC	CASSPQNPAGYGGGYTF
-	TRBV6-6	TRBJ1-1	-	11	TGTGCCAGCCTAGAGAACACTGAAGCTTTCTTT	CASLENTEAFF
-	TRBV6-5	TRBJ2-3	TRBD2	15	TGTGCCAGCAGTTTAACTCTAGCGGACACAGATACGCAGTATTTT	CASSLTLADTDTQYF
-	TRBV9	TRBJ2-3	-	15	TGTGCCAGCAGCGTACCCGGGACCAGCACGGATACGCAGTACTTT	CASSVPGTSTDTQYF
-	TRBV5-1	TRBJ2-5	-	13	TGCGCCAGCAGCTTTGGGCAGCAAGAGACCCAGTACTTC	CASSFGQQETQYF
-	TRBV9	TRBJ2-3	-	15	TGTGCCAGCAGCGTAGTCTGGACAAGCACAGATACGCAGTATTTT	CASSVVWTSTDTQYF
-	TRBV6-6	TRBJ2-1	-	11	TGTGCCAGCAGCCCTAAGGATGAGCAGTTCTTC	CASSPKDEQFF
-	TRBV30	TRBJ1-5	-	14	TGTGCCTGGAGTGTCGGCATGAGCAATCAGCCCCAGCATTTT	CAWSVGMSNQPQHF
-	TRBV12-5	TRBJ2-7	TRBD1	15	TGTGCTAGTGGTTTTATCGGGACAGGGTACCACGAGCAGTACTTC	CASGFIGTGYHEQYF
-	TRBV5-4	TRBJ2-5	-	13	TGTGCCAGCAGATTATCAGTCGAAGAGACCCAGTACTTC	CASRLSVEETQYF
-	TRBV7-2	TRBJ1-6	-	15	TGTGCCAGCAGCTTAGAGGCAGGGTGGTCTTCACCCCTCCACTTT	CASSLEAGWSSPLHF
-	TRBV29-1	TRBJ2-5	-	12	TGCAGCGTAGCGAAGGGTTGGGAGACCCAGTACTTC	CSVAKGWETQYF
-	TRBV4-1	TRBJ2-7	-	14	TGCGCCAGCAGCCAACCCCTAGCGTACTACGAGCAGTACTTC	CASSQPLAYYEQYF
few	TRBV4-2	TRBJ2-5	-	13	TGTGCCAGCAGCCCTGGGGTGGAAGAGACCCAGTACTTC	CASSPGVEETQYF
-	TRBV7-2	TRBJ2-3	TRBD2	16	TGTGCCAGCGAAAGCGGGAGACTTTCTTACACAGATACGCAGTATTTT	CASESGRLSYTDTQYF
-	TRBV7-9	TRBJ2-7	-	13	TGTGCCAGCAGCCTAGCCAGCTCCTACGAGCAGTACTTC	CASSLASSYEQYF
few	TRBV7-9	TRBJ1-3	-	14	TGTGCCAGCAGCTTAGATGGCTCTGGAAACACCATATATTTT	CASSLDGSGNTIYF
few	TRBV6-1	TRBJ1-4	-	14	TGTGCCAGCAGGACGTTGTATGCTGACGGAAAACTGTTTTTT	CASRTLYADGKLFF
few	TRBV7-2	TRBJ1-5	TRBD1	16	TGTGCCAGCAGCTTAGGACAGGGAGTTGGCAATCAGCCCCAGCATTTT	CASSLGQGVGNQPQHF
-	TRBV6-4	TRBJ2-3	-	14	TGTGCCAGCAGTGAGGCAGAAAGTTGGGATACGCAGTATTTT	CASSEAESWDTQYF
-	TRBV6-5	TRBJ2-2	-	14	TGTGCCAGCAGGACAGTGACGAACACCGGGGAGCTGTTTTTT	CASRTVTNTGELFF
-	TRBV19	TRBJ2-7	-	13	TGTGCCAGTAGTCCCTCTGCCGTCTACGAGCAGTACTTC	CASSPSAVYEQYF
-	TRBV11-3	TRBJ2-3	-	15	TGTGCCAGCGCGCTTAATAGCGGCCACACAGATACGCAGTATTTT	CASALNSGHTDTQYF
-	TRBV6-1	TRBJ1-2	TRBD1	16	TGTGCCAGCAGCGAAAGATGGGGACAGGGCTTGTACGGCTACACCTTC	CASSERWGQGLYGYTF
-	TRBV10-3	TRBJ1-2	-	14	TGTGCCATCAGTGAGACCGGGGGGGCTGCCTCTTACACCTTC	CAISETGGAASYTF
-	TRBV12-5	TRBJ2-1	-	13	TGTGCTAGTGGTGCCCCATCAAGGGATGAGCAGTTCTTC	CASGAPSRDEQFF
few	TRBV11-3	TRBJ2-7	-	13	TGTGCCAGCAGCGGTAGGAGGCGCTACGAGCAGTACTTC	CASSGRRRYEQYF
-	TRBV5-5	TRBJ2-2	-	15	TGTGCCAGCAGCTTGGTTCGGGGGTACACCGGGGAGCTGTTTTTT	CASSLVRGYTGELFF
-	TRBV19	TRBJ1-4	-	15	TGTGCCAGTACCCCTCTCGGGGTGACTAATGAAAAACTGTTTTTT	CASTPLGVTNEKLFF
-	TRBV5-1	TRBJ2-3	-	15	TGCGCCAGCAGCTTGAGGCTAGCGAGCACAGATACGCAGTATTTT	CASSLRLASTDTQYF
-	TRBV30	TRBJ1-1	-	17	TGTGCCTGGAGACGGAGGGACAAGAAAAACATGAACACTGAAGCTTTCTTT	CAWRRRDKKNMNTEAFF
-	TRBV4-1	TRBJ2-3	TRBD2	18	TGCGCCAGCAGCCAAGTACTTTGGGGGGGTCGGAGCACAGATACGCAGTATTTT	CASSQVLWGGRSTDTQYF
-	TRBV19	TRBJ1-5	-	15	TGTGCCAGTAGTATTGGCTCAGGTTACAATCAGCCCCAGCATTTT	CASSIGSGYNQPQHF
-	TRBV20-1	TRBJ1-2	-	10	TGCAGTGCTAGTAGGGATGGCTACACCTTC	CSASRDGYTF